A single sample is the source of the 21 T cell receptor beta chains below, sequenced in a study of OX40 agonist ivuxolimab in advanced cancers. The data were produced by immunoSEQ multiplex PCR, yet TCRdb's version contains in-frame clones alone and is incomplete. In the table there are fewer than 45,000 clones, 88% of which are singletons. The sample was CD4+ or CD8+ T cells sorted from blood, taken in a trial of the OX40 agonist ivuxolimab. The receptors shown here come from an adult with an advanced solid tumor such as melanoma, head and neck, liver or kidney cancer.

This sequence joins TRBV29-1 and TRBJ1-1, with a tentative D call TRBD1 (6 bases). The CDR3 has 14 amino acids. Germline lookup yields CDR1 SQVTM and CDR2 ANQGSEA. V dropped 5 bases and J dropped 3 bases, with 16 bases sitting between them. CDR3 region: CSVFGGAYDTEAFF. As DNA, the CDR3 is TGCAGCGTTTTTGGGGGCGCATATGACACTGAAGCTTTCTTT.

The rearrangement joins TRBV7-2 to TRBJ2-6, with unresolved D. Germline CDR1 reads SGHTA; CDR2 reads FQGNSA. With 7 bases removed from V and 0 bases from J, the gap between germline ends came to 22 bases. The CDR3 runs to 19 residues. The CDR3 reads CASTVVEGTPLSGANVLTF. The CDR3 DNA is TGTGCCAGCACCGTCGTGGAAGGAACCCCCCTCTCTGGGGCCAACGTCCTGACTTTC.

This clone occurred once. The rearrangement joins TRBV4-1 to TRBJ1-2; D remains unclear. Trimming stripped 1 base from V and 5 bases from J, with 17 bases between. Germline V lookup: CDR1 MGHRA, CDR2 YSYEKL. CDR3 length equals 16 residues. The CDR3 region has the DNA TGCGCCAGCAGCCAAGGAAAATACTGGGGTTTGTATGGCTACACCTTC. Amino acid sequence: CASSQGKYWGLYGYTF.

The chain is built from TRBV4-1 and TRBJ2-7, with 7 bases that match TRBD1. The CDR3 length is 17 residues. Germline CDR1 is MGHRA and CDR2 is YSYEKL. The trim removed 0 bases at V and 4 bases at J, leaving 12 bases unmatched. The CDR3 nucleotides read TGCGCCAGCAGCCAAGAACGACAGGGAACTATTGCATACGAGCAGTACTTC. Translation: CASSQERQGTIAYEQYF.

The chain carries TRBV6-5 and TRBJ1-2; 7 bases align to TRBD1. The CDR3 has 12 residues. The germline V gene encodes CDR1 MNHEY and CDR2 SVGAGI. V trimming: 5 bases; J trimming: 10 bases; junction bases outside the gene matches: 7. The CDR3 coding sequence is TGTGCCAGCAGTGACGGAGGGACAGTCTACACCTTC. Translation gives CASSDGGTVYTF.

The chain carries TRBV28 and TRBJ1-2, with D unclear. V gave up 8 bases and J gave up 0 bases, with 13 bases separating them. Germline V lookup: CDR1 MDHEN, CDR2 SYDVKM. The CDR3 covers 14 residues. Here the CDR3 reads CASLSYKANYGYTF. The CDR3 nucleotides are TGTGCCAGCCTATCCTATAAAGCTAACTATGGCTACACCTTC.

This clone has more than one count but fewer than ten. The gene calls are TRBV6-6 and TRBJ1-1; D not resolved. The V end was cut by 2 bases, the J end by 10 bases, with 14 bases between. The CDR3 contains 13 residues. Per the germline V gene, CDR1 is MNHNY and CDR2 is SVGAGI (reference sequence). CDR3 residues: CASSYPSGRGAFF. CDR3 bases: TGTGCCAGCAGTTACCCCTCGGGGAGAGGAGCTTTCTTT.

The rearrangement joins TRBV5-1 to TRBJ1-2; 7 bases line up with TRBD1. The germline CDR1 and CDR2 sequences are SGHRS and YFSETQ. The junction had 11 bases not matched to a gene; V was cut back by 4 bases and J by 5 bases. There are 15 residues in the CDR3. The CDR3, as DNA: TGCGCCAGCAGCCCAACAGGGGCCCCCTCGTATGGCTACACCTTC. Its protein product is CASSPTGAPSYGYTF.

V gene TRBV27 combines with J gene TRBJ2-7; 7 bases are a match to TRBD2. The CDR3 sequence is 13 residues long. Unmatched junction bases numbered 7, after V lost 7 bases and J lost 4 bases. Germline lookup yields CDR1 MNHEY and CDR2 SMNVEV (reference sequence). CDR3 sequence: CASMGGTGYEQYF. In DNA form, the CDR3 reads TGTGCCAGCATGGGGGGGACTGGGTACGAGCAGTACTTC.

The rearrangement joins TRBV14 to TRBJ1-1, with D uncertain. Germline V gene sequence: CDR1 SGHDN, CDR2 FVKESK. This CDR3 has 13 amino acids. With 7 bases removed from V and 11 bases from J, the gap between germline ends came to 20 bases. CDR3 sequence: CASNTLPGSDAFF. The CDR3 DNA sequence: TGTGCCAGCAATACGTTACCGGGGTCGGACGCTTTCTTT. The complete variable domain, with remaining parts taken from reference TRBV14 and TRBJ1-1, reads EAGVTQFPSHSVIEKGQTVTLRCDPISGHDNLYWYRRVMGKEIKFLLHFVKESKQDESGMPNNRFLAERTGGTYSTLKVQPAELEDSGVYFCASNTLPGSDAFFGQGTRLTVV.

The chain carries TRBV28 and TRBJ1-1; TRBD1 might be the D (6 bases). The CDR3 contains 14 residues. V was trimmed by 5 bases and J by 5 bases, leaving 15 bases between them. The germline CDR1 and CDR2 sequences are MDHEN and SYDVKM. This CDR3 is CASSPTRGDTEAFF. Here the CDR3 DNA reads TGTGCCAGCAGTCCGACGAGGGGGGATACTGAAGCTTTCTTT.

The chain couples TRBV9 to TRBJ1-2; unclear D gene. The CDR3 has 14 residues. CDR1 is SGDLS and CDR2 is YYNGEE in the germline V gene. The germline V and J ends were trimmed by 0 bases and 2 bases, with 8 bases remaining between them. Written as DNA, the CDR3 is TGTGCCAGCAGCGTAGCGGTTTCCAACTATGGCTACACCTTC. This gives the protein CASSVAVSNYGYTF.

This clone was picked up a small number of times. The gene calls are TRBV15 and TRBJ2-1; TRBD2 might be the D (6 bases). Germline CDR1 and CDR2: LNHNV and YYDKDF (reference sequence). Trimming took 0 bases from V and 10 from J, leaving 19 bases between them. The CDR3 consists of 16 residues. DNA of the CDR3: TGTGCCACCAGCAGAGATGGAGGACTACCACCCCCCGAGCAGTTCTTC. The encoded protein is CATSRDGGLPPPEQFF.

The chain joins TRBV7-9 to TRBJ2-5, with 7 bases aligning to TRBD1. J lost 0 bases, V lost 4 bases, and 2 bases had no gene match. The CDR3 is made up of 14 amino acids. Germline-derived CDR1 and CDR2 are SEHNR and FQNEAQ (reference sequence). CDR3 in amino acids: CASSSTGNQETQYF. The CDR3 nucleotides are TGTGCCAGCAGCTCGACAGGGAACCAAGAGACCCAGTACTTC.

V is TRBV19 and J is TRBJ2-1; D is ambiguous. The CDR3 runs 15 residues. V was trimmed by 4 bases and J by 0 bases, leaving 10 bases between them. The germline V gene encodes CDR1 LNHDA and CDR2 SQIVND (reference sequence). CDR3 in DNA: TGTGCCAGTAGTAGAGGCCCTAGCTCCTACAATGAGCAGTTCTTC. Protein: CASSRGPSSYNEQFF.

CDR3 bases: TGCGCCAGCAGCTTGACAGGCCCGAACACTGAAGCTTTCTTT. This sequence encodes CASSLTGPNTEAFF. The genes are TRBV5-1 and TRBJ1-1, with D possibly TRBD1 on 5 matching bases. The CDR3 has 14 residues. The germline V gene encodes CDR1 SGHRS and CDR2 YFSETQ. Trimming took 1 base from V and 1 from J, leaving 8 bases between them.

This clone was seen once. The rearrangement uses TRBV19 and TRBJ2-1; D may be TRBD2 (5 bases). This CDR3 comprises 14 residues. V dropped 5 bases and J dropped 4 bases, with 12 bases sitting between them. Germline lookup yields CDR1 LNHDA and CDR2 SQIVND (reference sequence). The CDR3 DNA is TGTGCCAGTAGTCCCTTTGGAGGTTACAATGAGCAGTTCTTC. Its protein product is CASSPFGGYNEQFF.

The chain carries TRBV5-5 and TRBJ1-1; no clear D gene. Trimming removed 0 bases at V and 4 bases at J, with 13 bases between. Germline V gene sequence: CDR1 SGHKS, CDR2 YYEKEE (reference sequence). CDR3 length: 15 residues. This chain's CDR3 is CASSLVAGLATEAFF. The CDR3 DNA reads as TGTGCCAGCAGCTTGGTCGCGGGGTTGGCCACTGAAGCTTTCTTT.

CDR3 nucleotide sequence: TGTGCCAGCAGCTTAGCGGGAGGATATTATGGCTACACCTTC. The encoded protein is CASSLAGGYYGYTF. The chain is built from TRBV7-9 and TRBJ1-2; no clear D gene. Deletions cut 0 bases from V and 5 bases from J, with 10 bases between. From germline, CDR1 is SEHNR and CDR2 FQNEAQ (reference sequence). The CDR3 is 14 residues long.

J is TRBJ2-5 and V is TRBV4-1; D possibly corresponds to TRBD1 (6 bases). The V gene's germline CDR1 is MGHRA and CDR2 YSYEKL. V lost 1 base to trimming and J lost 5 bases, with 11 bases between them. The CDR3 length is 14 residues. For the CDR3, the DNA is TGCGCCAGCAGCCAAGTGGGGGCCGGGGAGACCCAGTACTTC. It is translated as CASSQVGAGETQYF.

The chain joins TRBV5-1 to TRBJ2-7; D tentatively fits TRBD1 or TRBD2 (6 bases each). The CDR3 spans 17 residues. Trimming shortened V by 4 bases and J by 6 bases, and 26 bases separated the two germline ends. Looked up from germline, CDR1 is SGHRS and CDR2 is YFSETQ. The CDR3 sequence is CASSVGDRGTPQSEQYF. In nucleotides, the CDR3 is TGCGCCAGCAGCGTAGGCGATCGCGGGACACCCCAGTCCGAGCAGTACTTC. Full variable domain (remainder filled in from reference TRBV5-1 and TRBJ2-7): KAGVTQTPRYLIKTRGQQVTLSCSPISGHRSVSWYQQTPGQGLQFLFEYFSETQRNKGNFPGRFSGRQFSNSRSEMNVSTLELGDSALYLCASSVGDRGTPQSEQYFGPGTRLTVT.